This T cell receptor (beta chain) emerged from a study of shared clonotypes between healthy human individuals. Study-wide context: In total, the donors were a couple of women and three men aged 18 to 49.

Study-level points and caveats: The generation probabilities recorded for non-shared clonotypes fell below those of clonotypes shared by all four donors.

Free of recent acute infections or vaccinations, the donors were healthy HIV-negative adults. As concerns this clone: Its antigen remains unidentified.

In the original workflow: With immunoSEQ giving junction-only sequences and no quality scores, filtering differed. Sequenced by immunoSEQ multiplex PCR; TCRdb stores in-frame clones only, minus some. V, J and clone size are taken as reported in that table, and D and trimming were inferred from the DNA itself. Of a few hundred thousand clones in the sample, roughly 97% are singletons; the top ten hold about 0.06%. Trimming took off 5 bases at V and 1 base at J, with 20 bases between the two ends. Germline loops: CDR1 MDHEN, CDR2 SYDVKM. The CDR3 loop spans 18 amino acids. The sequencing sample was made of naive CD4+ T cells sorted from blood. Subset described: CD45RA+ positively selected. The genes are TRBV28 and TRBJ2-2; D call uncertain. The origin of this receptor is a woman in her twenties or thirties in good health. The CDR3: CASSKTDHGRRNTGELFF. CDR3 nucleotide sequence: TGTGCCAGCAGTAAGACGGACCACGGACGAAGGAACACCGGGGAGCTGTTTTTT.